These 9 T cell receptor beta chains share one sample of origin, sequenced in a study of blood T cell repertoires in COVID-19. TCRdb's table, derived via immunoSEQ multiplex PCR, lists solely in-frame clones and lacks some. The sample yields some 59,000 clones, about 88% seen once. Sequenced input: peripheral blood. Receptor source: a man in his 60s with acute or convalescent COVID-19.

The CDR3 DNA follows: TGTGCCAGCAGTTTTCAGGGGGGCGGCAATCAGCCCCAGCATTTT. It yields the protein CASSFQGGGNQPQHF. V is TRBV2 and J is TRBJ1-5; the match to TRBD1 covers 7 bases. V lost 5 bases to trimming and J lost 2 bases; unmatched junction nucleotides: 6. The CDR3 runs to 15 residues. CDR1 SNHLY and CDR2 FYNNEI come from the germline V gene.

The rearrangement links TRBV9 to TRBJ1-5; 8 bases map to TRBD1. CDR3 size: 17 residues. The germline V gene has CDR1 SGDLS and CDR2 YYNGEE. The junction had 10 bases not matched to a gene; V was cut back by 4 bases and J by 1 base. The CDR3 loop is CASSSDRGAWSNQPQHF. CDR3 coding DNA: TGTGCCAGCAGCTCTGACAGGGGCGCCTGGAGCAATCAGCCCCAGCATTTT.

The CDR3 DNA reads TGTGCCTGGGGCGGACAGACCCAGAATGAAAAACTGTTTTTT. Translation gives CAWGGQTQNEKLFF. The chain couples TRBV30 to TRBJ1-4; D may be TRBD1 (6 bases). Germline lookup yields CDR1 GTSNPN and CDR2 SVGIG (reference sequence). V lost 5 bases and J lost 5, with 15 bases in between. The CDR3 totals 14 residues.

CDR3 loop: CASGRSLGTEAFF. In DNA, the CDR3 is TGCGCCAGCGGGAGGTCCTTAGGTACTGAAGCTTTCTTT. This sequence joins TRBV4-1 and TRBJ1-1; D not resolved. CDR1 and CDR2 (germline): MGHRA, YSYEKL. The CDR3 has 13 residues. V gave up 8 bases and J gave up 5 bases, with 15 bases separating them.

DNA of the CDR3: TGTGCCAGTAGCCTCCTCGGAGCAACTAATGAAAAACTGTTTTTT. Its translation is CASSLLGATNEKLFF. The rearrangement uses TRBV19 and TRBJ1-4; no clear D. V gave up 6 bases and J gave up 0 bases, with 11 bases separating them. Germline V CDR1 and CDR2: LNHDA, SQIVND (reference sequence). The CDR3 covers 15 residues.

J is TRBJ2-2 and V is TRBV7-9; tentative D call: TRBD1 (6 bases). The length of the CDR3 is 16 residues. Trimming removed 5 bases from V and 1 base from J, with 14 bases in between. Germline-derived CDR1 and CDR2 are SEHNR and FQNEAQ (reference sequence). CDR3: CASSPIGTRNTGELFF. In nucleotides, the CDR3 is TGTGCCAGCAGCCCGATCGGGACAAGGAACACCGGGGAGCTGTTTTTT.

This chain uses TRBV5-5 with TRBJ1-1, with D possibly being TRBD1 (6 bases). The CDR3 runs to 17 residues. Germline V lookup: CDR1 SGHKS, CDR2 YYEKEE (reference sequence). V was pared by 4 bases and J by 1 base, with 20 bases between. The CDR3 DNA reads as TGTGCCAGCAGCAGGGGGGGGATCTCTCTGGGGAACACTGAAGCTTTCTTT. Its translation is CASSRGGISLGNTEAFF.

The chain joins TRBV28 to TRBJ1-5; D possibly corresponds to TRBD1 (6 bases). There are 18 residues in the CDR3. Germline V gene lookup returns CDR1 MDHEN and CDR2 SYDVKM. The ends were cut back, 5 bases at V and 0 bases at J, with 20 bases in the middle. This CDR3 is CASSRTRGGVYSNQPQHF. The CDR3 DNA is TGTGCCAGCAGTCGGACGAGAGGGGGGGTGTATAGCAATCAGCCCCAGCATTTT.

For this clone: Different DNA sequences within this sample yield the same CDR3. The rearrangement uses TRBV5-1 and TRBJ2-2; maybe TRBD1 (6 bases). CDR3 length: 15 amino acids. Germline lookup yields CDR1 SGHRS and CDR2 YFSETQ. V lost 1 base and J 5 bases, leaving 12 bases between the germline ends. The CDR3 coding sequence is TGCGCCAGCAGCTTGACATCAGGGGATACCGGGGAGCTGTTTTTT. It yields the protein CASSLTSGDTGELFF. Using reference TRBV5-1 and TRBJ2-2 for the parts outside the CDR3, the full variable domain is KAGVTQTPRYLIKTRGQQVTLSCSPISGHRSVSWYQQTPGQGLQFLFEYFSETQRNKGNFPGRFSGRQFSNSRSEMNVSTLELGDSALYLCASSLTSGDTGELFFGEGSRLTVL.